A selection of T cell receptor beta chains follows, all from one sample in a study of blood T cell repertoires in COVID-19. Only in-frame clones appear in the TCRdb table, and some are missing; sequencing was by immunoSEQ multiplex PCR. The profile shows 200,000 to 250,000 clones, roughly 88% of them singletons. The sample comprised PBMCs or T cells enriched from blood (not recorded which). The origin of the receptors is a woman in her thirties who had been exposed to COVID-19. Each CDR3 is given with its conserved first and last residue. D genes are given only for firm matches. Clone sizes are given selectively: once, few, many, or a class where the clone is expanded.

j_call | d_call | v_call | clone_size | cdr3_aa | cdr3_nt
TRBJ1-3 | NA | TRBV4-2 | once | CASSQSSALAGNTIYF | TGTGCCAGCAGCCAATCGAGTGCGCTCGCTGGAAACACCATATATTTT
TRBJ2-3 | TRBD2 | TRBV30 | NA | CAWTSGRARDTQYF | TGTGCCTGGACTAGCGGGAGGGCCAGAGATACGCAGTATTTT
TRBJ2-1 | NA | TRBV19 | few | CASSMGAINNEQFF | TGTGCCAGTAGTATGGGGGCGATCAACAATGAGCAGTTCTTC
TRBJ2-1 | NA | TRBV11-2 | NA | CASSLEDKGNEQFF | TGTGCCAGCAGCTTAGAGGATAAGGGGAATGAGCAGTTCTTC
TRBJ2-1 | TRBD2 | TRBV3-1/TRBV3-2 | NA | CASSQALAGSYNEQFF | TGTGCCAGCAGCCAAGCACTAGCGGGATCCTACAATGAGCAGTTCTTC
TRBJ1-4 | NA | TRBV3-1/TRBV3-2 | NA | CASSQDRSTTNEKLFF | TGTGCCAGCAGCCAAGATAGGAGCACAACTAATGAAAAACTGTTTTTT
TRBJ2-3 | TRBD1 | TRBV7-9 | NA | CASSTGQISTDTQYF | TGTGCCAGCAGCACGGGACAGATTAGCACAGATACGCAGTATTTT
TRBJ1-1 | NA | TRBV19 | NA | CASSLWGGTVLWDTEAFF | TGTGCCAGTAGTTTGTGGGGGGGGACGGTCCTGTGGGACACTGAAGCTTTCTTT
TRBJ2-7 | NA | TRBV10-3 | once | CAISDPFSGYYEQYF | TGTGCCATCAGTGACCCGTTTAGCGGATATTACGAGCAGTACTTC
TRBJ2-1 | NA | TRBV5-5 | once | CASSSRDNRDEQFF | TGTGCCAGCAGCAGCCGGGACAATAGGGATGAGCAGTTCTTC
TRBJ2-1 | TRBD2 | TRBV9 | once | CASSVDYGSGEYNEQFF | TGTGCCAGCAGCGTAGATTACGGTAGCGGGGAATACAATGAGCAGTTCTTC
TRBJ2-1 | TRBD2 | TRBV4-1 | NA | CASSQPTSGDYNEQFF | TGCGCCAGCAGCCAACCTACTAGCGGGGATTACAATGAGCAGTTCTTC
TRBJ2-5 | TRBD2 | TRBV6-5 | NA | CASSFSGSFETQYF | TGTGCCAGCAGTTTTAGCGGGAGCTTTGAGACCCAGTACTTC
TRBJ1-6 | NA | TRBV3-1/TRBV3-2 | once | CASSQDGFYNSPLHF | TGTGCCAGCAGCCAAGACGGGTTCTATAATTCACCCCTCCACTTT
TRBJ1-1 | TRBD1 | TRBV19 | NA | CASSIPGGTEAFF | TGTGCCAGTAGTATACCAGGGGGCACTGAAGCTTTCTTT
TRBJ2-3 | NA | TRBV6-5 | NA | CASSLGGEEDTQYF | TGTGCCAGCTCCCTAGGGGGGGAGGAAGATACGCAGTATTTT
TRBJ2-2 | TRBD2 | TRBV6-4 | NA | CASSATSGRPTGELFF | TGTGCCAGCAGTGCGACTAGCGGCAGACCTACCGGGGAGCTGTTTTTT
TRBJ1-1 | NA | TRBV7-9 | NA | CASSLVGQGNTEAFF | TGTGCCAGCAGCTTAGTGGGGCAGGGGAACACTGAAGCTTTCTTT
TRBJ2-1 | TRBD2 | TRBV2 | NA | CASTRGGLAGFNEQFF | TGTGCCAGCACCCGTGGGGGACTAGCGGGATTCAATGAGCAGTTCTTC
TRBJ1-4 | NA | TRBV7-9 | NA | CASSYTGGWEKLFF | TGTGCCAGCAGCTATACCGGGGGTTGGGAAAAACTGTTTTTT
TRBJ1-5 | NA | TRBV2 | NA | CASSEARQPQHF | TGTGCCAGCAGTGAAGCGCGTCAGCCCCAGCATTTT
TRBJ2-7 | TRBD1 | TRBV4-1 | NA | CASSEQGREQYF | TGCGCCAGCAGCGAACAGGGGCGCGAGCAGTACTTC
TRBJ2-1 | TRBD2 | TRBV10-3 | NA | CAISPGLAGASSAAEQFF | TGTGCCATCAGTCCGGGACTAGCGGGAGCGTCTTCGGCCGCTGAGCAGTTCTTC
TRBJ2-1 | TRBD2 | TRBV19 | NA | CASSASSGSSYNEQFF | TGTGCCAGTAGTGCCTCTAGCGGGAGCTCCTACAATGAGCAGTTCTTC
TRBJ2-7 | TRBD1 | TRBV13 | NA | CASSLLFRGQGGNEQYF | TGTGCCAGCAGCTTATTGTTTAGGGGACAGGGTGGGAATGAGCAGTACTTC